This T cell receptor beta chain appears in the sequencing data of a study of T cell changes during pregnancy in multiple sclerosis. The germline gives CDR1 SGDLS, CDR2 YYNGEE. The CDR3 runs 17 residues. Trimming stripped 3 bases from V and 0 bases from J, with 16 bases between. The assay was immunoSEQ multiplex PCR, and TCRdb's table has in-frame clones only and misses some. The table has about 100,000 clones, about 90% seen once. This clone was seen only a few times. The sequences come from peripheral blood, collected after pregnancy. This sequence joins TRBV9 and TRBJ1-3; possibly TRBD1 for D (5 bases). The sequence derives from a female donor with multiple sclerosis, enrolled in a pregnancy study. The CDR3 spells CASSAGGHSISGNTIYF. As DNA, the CDR3 is TGTGCCAGCAGCGCCGGGGGTCACTCAATCTCTGGAAACACCATATATTTT.